These 31 T cell receptor beta chains originate from one sample sequenced in a study of a mutant IDH1 vaccine in newly diagnosed glioma. Time point given: week 47, end of study. Doses of 300 ug of mutant IDH1 20-mer peptide were given with topical imiquimod. Clones were sequenced by immunoSEQ multiplex PCR, and TCRdb holds only the in-frame ones, with some missing. The sample includes around 60,000 clones, around 86% of them seen just once. These receptors are not linked to any known antigen. The input for sequencing was PBMCs, taken from a glioma patient whose treatment included an IDH1 peptide vaccine. The receptors here all came from a man aged 30 to 45 with glioma.

In its sample, this clone was seen once. The chain joins TRBV5-1 to TRBJ2-7; D gene ambiguous. Germline V gene lookup returns CDR1 SGHRS and CDR2 YFSETQ. CDR3 size: 12 residues. Trimming pared 8 bases from V and 4 bases from J, leaving 13 bases between. The CDR3 region is CARSKIRYEQYF. In DNA form, the CDR3 reads TGCGCCAGATCCAAAATACGGTACGAGCAGTACTTC.

In its sample, this clone was seen a few times. This chain uses TRBV10-3 with TRBJ1-1; D gene uncertain. The CDR3 is 14 amino acids. Per the germline V gene, CDR1 is ENHRY and CDR2 is SYGVKD. V was clipped by 7 bases and J by 1 base, with 13 bases between them. DNA for the CDR3: TGTGCCATCACGCCGGCAAATTCGAACACTGAAGCTTTCTTT. Residues: CAITPANSNTEAFF.

The chain links TRBV19 to TRBJ2-7; TRBD1 matches at 7 bases. Germline CDR1 LNHDA, CDR2 SQIVND (reference sequence). The ends lost 1 base at V and 7 bases at J; junction bases unmatched: 7. CDR3 length: 14 amino acids. CDR3 sequence: CASSIGAGGREQYF. Written as DNA, the CDR3 is TGTGCCAGTAGTATAGGAGCAGGGGGTCGTGAGCAGTACTTC. Filled out from reference TRBV19 and TRBJ2-7, the complete variable domain reads DGGITQSPKYLFRKEGQNVTLSCEQNLNHDAMYWYRQDPGQGLRLIYYSQIVNDFQKGDIAEGYSVSREKKESFPLTVTSAQKNPTAFYLCASSIGAGGREQYFGPGTRLTVT.

CDR3 region: CASSPGGRAPDTQYF. The CDR3 DNA is TGTGCCAGCAGTCCGGGGGGGAGGGCACCAGATACGCAGTATTTT. This chain uses TRBV7-2 with TRBJ2-3; 8 bases are a match to TRBD2. V was clipped by 6 bases and J by 4 bases; unmatched bases: 9. Germline V lookup: CDR1 SGHTA, CDR2 FQGNSA. This CDR3 has 15 residues.

The V call is TRBV19, the J call TRBJ1-1, with no clear D. This CDR3 has 19 residues. Trimming removed 3 bases from V and 1 base from J, with 24 bases in between. Looked up from germline, CDR1 is LNHDA and CDR2 is SQIVND (reference sequence). The CDR3 reads CASSIFVYGSSMANTEAFF. The CDR3 DNA reads TGTGCCAGTAGTATTTTCGTGTATGGGTCAAGCATGGCGAACACTGAAGCTTTCTTT.

V and J are TRBV7-9 and TRBJ2-3; 8 nucleotides align to TRBD2. The CDR3 runs 16 residues. The J segment lost 2 bases and the V segment lost 5 bases, leaving 9 bases of the junction unmatched. The germline CDR1 and CDR2 sequences are SEHNR and FQNEAQ (reference sequence). The CDR3, as DNA: TGTGCCAGCAGCCCACCCAGCGGGAGCTTCACAGATACGCAGTATTTT. Its translation: CASSPPSGSFTDTQYF. Full variable domain (outside the CDR3, taken from reference TRBV7-9 and TRBJ2-3): DTGVSQNPRHKITKRGQNVTFRCDPISEHNRLYWYRQTLGQGPEFLTYFQNEAQLEKSRLLSDRFSAERPKGSFSTLEIQRTEQGDSAMYLCASSPPSGSFTDTQYFGPGTRLTVL.

The chain joins TRBV2 to TRBJ1-2; D perhaps matches TRBD1 (6 bases). Germline CDR1 is SNHLY and CDR2 is FYNNEI. The V gene lost 6 bases and the J gene lost 4 bases, with 15 bases spanning the gap. The CDR3 is 14 residues long. This CDR3 reads CASSGEGGLYGYTF. Here the CDR3 DNA reads TGTGCCAGCAGCGGGGAAGGGGGACTCTATGGCTACACCTTC. Complete variable domain (other parts from reference TRBV2 and TRBJ1-2): EPEVTQTPSHQVTQMGQEVILRCVPISNHLYFYWYRQILGQKVEFLVSFYNNEISEKSEIFDDQFSVERPDGSNFTLKIRSTKLEDSAMYFCASSGEGGLYGYTFGSGTRLTVV.

The chain is built from TRBV7-9 and TRBJ2-1; D tentatively reads TRBD1 or TRBD2 (5 bases each). The V end lost 1 base, the J end lost 9 bases, and 19 bases lay between the germline ends. Germline V CDR1 and CDR2: SEHNR, FQNEAQ (reference sequence). The CDR3 consists of 16 residues. CDR3 nucleotides: TGTGCCAGCAGCTTAGGGAGATGGCAGGCTGGGGGTGAGCAGTTCTTC. This gives the protein CASSLGRWQAGGEQFF. The full variable domain, in which reference TRBV7-9 and TRBJ2-1 provide the parts outside the CDR3, is DTGVSQNPRHKITKRGQNVTFRCDPISEHNRLYWYRQTLGQGPEFLTYFQNEAQLEKSRLLSDRFSAERPKGSFSTLEIQRTEQGDSAMYLCASSLGRWQAGGEQFFGPGTRLTVL.

The gene calls are TRBV5-1 and TRBJ1-3; TRBD1 matches 9 bases. CDR1 is SGHRS and CDR2 is YFSETQ in the germline V gene. The CDR3 loop spans 16 amino acids. V trimming: 0 bases; J trimming: 3 bases; junction bases outside the gene matches: 4. CDR3 sequence reads: CASSLDRTGVGNTIYF. CDR3 bases: TGCGCCAGCAGCTTGGACCGGACAGGGGTTGGAAACACCATATATTTT.

The chain has TRBV27 and TRBJ1-2, with 9 bases aligning to TRBD1. With V trimmed by 6 bases and J by 5 bases, 4 bases remained unmatched. This CDR3 has 13 amino acids. CDR1 and CDR2 from the germline V gene are MNHEY and SMNVEV (reference sequence). CDR3 residues: CASRDRGGYGYTF. CDR3 in DNA: TGTGCCAGCAGGGACAGGGGCGGGTATGGCTACACCTTC.

CDR3 in amino acids: CASSESPSSGHTQYF. CDR3 bases: TGTGCCAGCAGTGAATCTCCTTCGTCCGGGCATACGCAGTATTTT. The rearrangement links TRBV6-1 to TRBJ2-3; D gene uncertain. The germline gives CDR1 MNHNS, CDR2 SASEGT. V was pared by 2 bases and J by 7 bases, with 16 bases between. This CDR3 is built from 15 residues.

The chain is built from TRBV18 and TRBJ1-2, with 9 bases identical to TRBD1. The CDR3 loop spans 15 amino acids. The germline gives CDR1 KGHSH, CDR2 LQKENI. The junction had 4 bases not matched to a gene; V was cut back by 3 bases and J by 2 bases. The CDR3: CASSPPGTGNYGYTF. The CDR3 region has the DNA TGTGCCAGCTCACCTCCCGGGACAGGGAACTATGGCTACACCTTC.

This clone was seen a handful of times. The V call is TRBV5-1, the J call TRBJ1-5; 7 bases are shared with TRBD1. The V segment lost 3 bases and the J segment 6 bases; nucleotides outside the gene matches: 9. The CDR3 contains 15 residues. CDR1 SGHRS and CDR2 YFSETQ come from the germline V gene. CDR3: CASSSTGQLGQPQHF. The CDR3 coding sequence is TGCGCCAGCAGCTCGACAGGGCAGCTCGGTCAGCCCCAGCATTTT.

The CDR3 bases are TGTGCCAGCAGCGCAGACAGGGGGCTTTGGTACGAGCAGTACTTC. Translation: CASSADRGLWYEQYF. V and J are TRBV14 and TRBJ2-7; 10 bases agree with TRBD1. The CDR3 spans 15 residues. The V gene end was trimmed by 5 bases and the J gene end by 4 bases; junction bases not matched to a gene: 8. Germline lookup yields CDR1 SGHDN and CDR2 FVKESK.

The V and J genes are TRBV2 and TRBJ2-2; D is undetermined. From germline, CDR1 is SNHLY and CDR2 FYNNEI. Trimming pared 1 base from V and 6 bases from J, leaving 12 bases between. The CDR3 has 15 amino acids. The CDR3: CASSEGKVTPGELFF. The CDR3 DNA follows: TGTGCCAGCAGTGAAGGGAAGGTAACCCCCGGGGAGCTGTTTTTT.

The chain combines TRBV9 with TRBJ2-7; weak D call: TRBD1 (6 bases). In germline, CDR1 is SGDLS, CDR2 YYNGEE. The CDR3 runs to 14 residues. V dropped 4 bases and J dropped 4 bases, with 15 bases sitting between them. The CDR3 loop reads CASSSRDNNYEQYF. The CDR3 region has the DNA TGTGCCAGCAGCTCTCGGGACAACAATTACGAGCAGTACTTC.

This clone was seen only a few times. The chain is built from TRBV7-8 and TRBJ2-5; D perhaps matches TRBD2 (5 bases). Germline V CDR1 and CDR2: SGHVS, FQNEAQ. Trimming cost V 1 base and J 4 bases, with 7 bases left between them. CDR3 size: 13 residues. For the CDR3, the DNA is TGTGCCAGCAGCTTAGAACTAGTAGAGACCCAGTACTTC. Translation gives CASSLELVETQYF.

The J gene is TRBJ2-3, the V gene TRBV5-1, with TRBD2 matching over 12 bases. V lost 4 bases to trimming and J lost 0 bases; unmatched junction nucleotides: 18. This CDR3 spans 21 amino acids. Germline V lookup: CDR1 SGHRS, CDR2 YFSETQ. As DNA, the CDR3 is TGCGCCAGCAGCCGTGGACTAGCGGGGAGTCAAAACCCTTCTAGCACAGATACGCAGTATTTT. This sequence encodes CASSRGLAGSQNPSSTDTQYF.

The chain couples TRBV2 to TRBJ2-1; D tentatively reads TRBD1 or TRBD2 (5 bases each). In germline, CDR1 is SNHLY, CDR2 FYNNEI. The CDR3 runs 18 residues. V was trimmed by 7 bases and J by 8 bases, leaving 30 bases between them. Here the CDR3 DNA reads TGTGCCAGCATACCAAACCCAGGGACCGGTGTTGTTTGGGATGAGCAGTTCTTC. As protein: CASIPNPGTGVVWDEQFF.

In its sample, this clone was seen once. The V call is TRBV9, the J call TRBJ2-7; the D gene could be TRBD1 or TRBD2 (7 bases each). There are 15 residues in the CDR3. V was pared by 0 bases and J by 4 bases, with 14 bases between. Germline CDR1 reads SGDLS; CDR2 reads YYNGEE. As DNA, the CDR3 is TGTGCCAGCAGCGTAGGGGGAGGGGGCTCGTACGAGCAGTACTTC. Translated: CASSVGGGGSYEQYF.

The V gene is TRBV27, the J gene TRBJ1-5, with TRBD1 as a possible D gene (6 bases). With 5 bases removed from V and 7 bases from J, the gap between germline ends came to 12 bases. Germline V gene data show CDR1 as MNHEY and CDR2 as SMNVEV (reference sequence). CDR3 length: 13 amino acids. CDR3 amino acids: CASSPMDSQPQHF. CDR3 coding DNA: TGTGCCAGCAGTCCTATGGACAGCCAGCCCCAGCATTTT.

V usage is TRBV20-1 and J usage is TRBJ2-2; D is uncertain. The CDR3 has 11 amino acids. CDR1 is DFQATT and CDR2 is SNEGSKA in the germline V gene (reference sequence). The CDR3 loop reads CSGWSTGELFF. DNA of the CDR3: TGCAGCGGGTGGAGCACCGGGGAGCTGTTTTTT.

J is TRBJ2-3 and V is TRBV2; D uncertain. CDR1 is SNHLY and CDR2 is FYNNEI in the germline V gene. V was clipped by 5 bases and J by 4 bases, with 13 bases between them. The CDR3 runs 14 residues. Written as DNA, the CDR3 is TGTGCCAGCAGTTTGGGCAGAAAATCAGATACGCAGTATTTT. Translating gives CASSLGRKSDTQYF.

Written as DNA, the CDR3 is TGTGCCACCAGCAGGGGGGAGACAGGGGTGAATTCACCCCTCCACTTT. This translates into CATSRGETGVNSPLHF. The V and J genes are TRBV15 and TRBJ1-6; 8 nucleotides match TRBD1. The CDR3 has 16 amino acids. V was pared by 3 bases and J by 7 bases, with 8 bases of the junction left unmatched. CDR1 and CDR2 (germline): LNHNV, YYDKDF (reference sequence).

The chain links TRBV5-1 to TRBJ2-1; a weak D match, TRBD2 (7 bases). Germline loops: CDR1 SGHRS, CDR2 YFSETQ. The V gene lost 4 bases and the J gene lost 7 bases, with 18 bases spanning the gap. This CDR3 is 15 amino acids long. CDR3 protein: CASSPGAGEPNEQFF. The CDR3 nucleotides read TGCGCCAGCAGCCCAGGGGCGGGGGAACCGAATGAGCAGTTCTTC.

V usage is TRBV7-2 and J usage is TRBJ2-7; D may be TRBD1 (5 bases). Germline V CDR1 and CDR2: SGHTA, FQGNSA. The CDR3 extends over 17 amino acids. V was cut by 1 base and J by 0 bases, with 16 bases left in between. The DNA of the CDR3 is TGTGCCAGCAGCTTAGAAGTCCGTCAGGGTATCTCCTACGAGCAGTACTTC. Encoded protein: CASSLEVRQGISYEQYF.

This chain joins TRBV27 and TRBJ2-7; TRBD2 might be the D (5 bases). Trimming took off 2 bases at V and 1 base at J, with 9 bases between the two ends. The CDR3 contains 14 residues. The V gene's germline CDR1 is MNHEY and CDR2 SMNVEV (reference sequence). CDR3 loop: CASSLEGSSYEQYF. DNA for the CDR3: TGTGCCAGCAGTTTAGAGGGCTCTTCCTACGAGCAGTACTTC.

This chain uses TRBV6-5 with TRBJ1-4; perhaps TRBD1 as D (6 bases). From germline, CDR1 is MNHEY and CDR2 SVGAGI. This CDR3 has 14 residues. The V and J ends lost 8 bases and 2 bases respectively, with 12 bases between them. Written as DNA, the CDR3 is TGTGCCAGCCGATATGGGGGCACTAATGAAAAACTGTTTTTT. This gives the protein CASRYGGTNEKLFF.

This clone was counted once. The gene calls are TRBV5-1 and TRBJ2-3, with 8 bases identical to TRBD1. J was trimmed by 6 bases and V by 5 bases; bases with no gene match: 8. The CDR3 sequence is 14 residues long. CDR1 is SGHRS and CDR2 is YFSETQ in the germline V gene. The chain's CDR3 is CASRGQGAGDTQYF. The CDR3 DNA sequence: TGCGCCAGCAGGGGCCAGGGGGCAGGGGATACGCAGTATTTT.

Concerning this clone: In the same sample, other DNA sequences code for this CDR3. The chain employs TRBV11-2 and TRBJ1-5; D gene unclear. V was clipped by 5 bases and J by 8 bases, with 13 bases between them. This CDR3 region has 13 residues. Germline loops: CDR1 SGHAT, CDR2 FQNNGV. The CDR3 protein is CASSPHADEPQHF. CDR3 nucleotides: TGTGCCAGCAGCCCCCACGCGGACGAGCCCCAGCATTTT.

The gene calls are TRBV7-9 and TRBJ2-7; 8 positions agree with TRBD2. Germline V gene data show CDR1 as SEHNR and CDR2 as FQNEAQ (reference sequence). The CDR3 has 16 residues. Trimming took 5 bases from V and 2 from J; bases not matched to a gene: 11. The CDR3 sequence: CASSPRGGTDAYEQYF. The CDR3 coding sequence is TGTGCCAGCAGCCCCCGGGGGGGGACCGACGCCTACGAGCAGTACTTC.